This T cell receptor (beta chain) was observed in a study of cytomegalovirus exposure and HLA in healthy donors. Study-level background: An early release of data contained approximately 85 million unique TCRs, which came from HLA-typed donors.

The PCR was carried out with 60 Vbeta primers and 13 Jbeta primers. Sequencing was performed with immunoSEQ multiplex PCR; in TCRdb, only in-frame clones are kept and a portion is missing. Of 100,000 to 150,000 clones in the sample, 74% were seen once. What was sequenced was PBMCs. The receptor was isolated from a man aged 40-49 years in good health and CMV-seropositive.

This CDR3 is CASSLRGGGNQPQHF. The CDR3 DNA is TGTGCCAGCAGTTTACGAGGAGGGGGCAATCAGCCCCAGCATTTT. The V and J genes are TRBV28 and TRBJ1-5; D might be TRBD1 (5 bases). In germline, CDR1 is MDHEN, CDR2 SYDVKM. This CDR3 region has 15 residues. Deletions cut 2 bases from V and 2 bases from J, with 10 bases between.